The 25 T cell receptor beta chains below all came from one sample that was sequenced in a study of tissue T cells after allogeneic stem cell transplantation. Sequencing used immunoSEQ multiplex PCR; TCRdb keeps in-frame clones, though not all of them. The table lists roughly 4,700 clones, about 30% of them singletons. Time point here: mouse harvest day 14 after allogeneic transplant. Each mouse received 10^7 T-cell-depleted marrow cells plus 10^6 splenic CD5+ T cells by tail vein. Sequencing used skin. These receptor sequences come from a female BALB/c mouse given C57BL/6 T cells with graft-versus-host disease after an allogeneic hematopoietic cell transplant.

With respect to this clone: Germline and genes here are mouse. Read coverage stops 1 residue before the CDR3 terminus; the germline J gene supplies the remainder. The rearrangement joins TRBV26 to TRBJ1-2; D gene uncertain. The CDR3 runs to 12 residues. The germline V gene has CDR1 KGHPV and CDR2 FQNQEV (reference sequence). The V end lost 3 bases, the J end lost 1 base, and 3 bases lay between the germline ends. The CDR3 is CASSLRNSDYTF. The CDR3 DNA, read in part, is TGTGCCAGCAGTCTAAGAAACTCCGACTACACC.

To note about this clone: Here the gene names and germline are mouse. The CDR3 end lies 1 residue beyond the end of the read and is filled in from the germline J gene. This chain connects TRBV26 to TRBJ2-5; no firm D call. This CDR3 comprises 11 residues. Trimming pared 3 bases from V and 6 bases from J, leaving 4 bases between. Germline CDR1 KGHPV, CDR2 FQNQEV (reference sequence). Incomplete CDR3 DNA: TGTGCCAGCAGTCTACGGGACACCCAGTAC. Translating it yields CASSLRDTQY. The whole CDR3 protein is CASSLRDTQYF.

Note on this clone: The gene names given are mouse names. The CDR3 goes on 1 residue after the read ends, and that part is filled in from the germline J gene. The chain combines TRBV17 with TRBJ1-6; D gene uncertain. TRBJ1-6 is sorted into the ORF group, with uncertain function. Germline V gene data show CDR1 as MNHDT and CDR2 as YYDKIL. V lost 3 bases and J lost 9, with 3 bases in between. CDR3 length: 11 amino acids. CDR3: CASSRSSPLYF. CDR3 DNA (partial): TGTGCTAGCAGTAGGAGTTCGCCCCTCTAC.

This clone has more than one count but fewer than ten. Here the gene names and germline are mouse. The read stops 1 residue short of the end of the CDR3; the missing end is completed from the germline J gene. Different DNA sequences within this sample yield the same CDR3. V usage is TRBV26 and J usage is TRBJ2-5; D ambiguous. Germline assignment: CDR1 KGHPV and CDR2 FQNQEV (reference sequence). This CDR3 comprises 14 residues. V shed 1 base and J shed 0 bases, with 5 bases lying between them. CDR3 amino acids: CASSLLGNQDTQYF. CDR3 DNA, as far as it was read: TGTGCCAGCAGTCTGTTGGGAAACCAAGACACCCAGTAC.

This clone is medium-sized. Gene names and germline refer to mouse. From the germline J gene comes the end of the CDR3, since the read stops 1 residue before it. J is TRBJ1-5 and V is TRBV26, with D tentatively TRBD1 (6 bases). The V gene's germline CDR1 is KGHPV and CDR2 FQNQEV (reference sequence). The CDR3 length is 12 residues. V was pared by 6 bases and J by 9 bases, with 12 bases between. Incomplete CDR3 DNA: TGTGCCAGCAGCCACAGGGAAGGGGCTCCGCTT. It codes for CASSHREGAPL. The full-length CDR3 reads as CASSHREGAPLF.

A note on this clone: Gene and germline names: mouse. CDR3 amino acids: CASSLRGNSDYTF. CDR3 DNA (partial): TGTGCCAGCAGTCTTCGGGGGAACTCCGACTACACC. The chain combines TRBV26 with TRBJ1-2; TRBD1 is a possible D gene (5 bases). The missing CDR3 end, 1 residue past where the read stops, is filled in from the germline J gene. Germline CDR1 is KGHPV and CDR2 is FQNQEV (reference sequence). Trimming cost V 3 bases and J 2 bases, with 7 bases left between them. CDR3 length: 13 residues.

With regard to this clone: Gene labels here are mouse ones. This CDR3 is CTCSAQGAEDTQYF. The part of the CDR3 DNA that was read is TGCACCTGCAGTGCCCAGGGGGCAGAAGACACCCAGTAC. This sequence joins TRBV1 and TRBJ2-5; 8 positions match TRBD1. The CDR3 goes on 1 residue after the read ends, and that part is filled in from the germline J gene. CDR1 and CDR2 from the germline V gene are NSQYPW and LRSPGD (reference sequence). V lost 3 bases to trimming and J lost 4 bases; unmatched junction nucleotides: 3. CDR3 length: 14 residues. The variable domain in full, completed from reference TRBV1 and TRBJ2-5, reads VTLLEQNPRWRLVPRGQAVNLRCILKNSQYPWMSWYQQDLQKQLQWLFTLRSPGDKEVKSLPGADYLATRVTDTELRLQVANMSQGRTLYCTCSAQGAEDTQYFGPGTRLLVL.

By frequency in the sample, this clone is medium-sized. The genes and germline here are from mouse. The read halts 1 residue ahead of the CDR3 end, with the missing end drawn from the germline J gene. The V and J genes are TRBV14 and TRBJ2-7; D ambiguous. Germline CDR1 reads SGHDT; CDR2 reads FRDEAV. The V end lost 2 bases, the J end lost 6 bases, and 6 bases lay between the germline ends. The CDR3 covers 11 residues. CDR3 residues: CASSLRVEQYF. Incomplete CDR3 DNA: TGTGCCAGCAGTTTAAGGGTTGAACAGTAC.

This clone is labeled medium-sized. Mouse names are used for the genes. The read ends 1 residue early relative to the CDR3; the germline J gene fills the gap. This chain joins TRBV26 and TRBJ1-2, with D possibly being TRBD1 (6 bases). V lost 8 bases and J lost 0, with 10 bases in between. Germline CDR1 and CDR2: KGHPV and FQNQEV (reference sequence). The CDR3 has 13 amino acids. CDR3 DNA (partial): TGTGCCAGCGCGACAGGAGCAAACTCCGACTACACC. Translation gives CASATGANSDYT. The entire CDR3 is CASATGANSDYTF.

This clone turned up a few times. Genes here carry mouse names. The sequenced fragment ends 1 residue before the CDR3 boundary, so the rest is inferred from the germline J gene. The rearrangement links TRBV3 to TRBJ1-3, with a tentative D call TRBD1 (6 bases). Germline V gives CDR1 SNHLY, CDR2 FYNGKV (reference sequence). V was clipped by 2 bases and J by 4 bases, with 6 bases between them. There are 13 residues in the CDR3. Here the CDR3 reads CASSLRGGNTLYF. The CDR3 bases that were read are TGTGCCAGCAGCTTAAGGGGGGGAAATACGCTCTAT. Variable domain in full (rest from reference TRBV3 and TRBJ1-3): GPKVLQIPSHQIIDMGQMVTLNCDPVSNHLYFYWYKQILGQQMEFLVNFYNGKVMEKSKLFKDQFSVERPDGSYFTLKIQPTALEDSAVYFCASSLRGGNTLYFGEGSRLIVV.

Note on this clone: Gene names are the mouse ones. The CDR3 DNA, read in part, is TGTGCCAGCAGACGGAATAGTCAAAACACCTTGTAC. It codes for CASRRNSQNTLY. Given in full, the CDR3 is CASRRNSQNTLYF. The rearrangement joins TRBV26 to TRBJ2-4; D unresolved. The CDR3 goes on 1 residue after the read ends, and that part is filled in from the germline J gene. CDR1 is KGHPV and CDR2 is FQNQEV in the germline V gene (reference sequence). V dropped 6 bases and J dropped 0 bases, with 7 bases sitting between them. The CDR3 is made up of 13 amino acids. The full variable domain, its missing parts supplied by reference TRBV26 and TRBJ2-4, is NSKVIQTPRYLVKGQGQKAKMRCIPEKGHPVVFWYQQNKNNEFKFLINFQNQEVLQQIDMTEKRFSAECPSNSPCSLEIQSSEAGDSALYLCASRRNSQNTLYFGAGTRLSVL.

Only a few counts were recorded for this clone. Gene names follow the mouse nomenclature. The read ends 1 residue shy of where the CDR3 ends; the end is completed using the germline J gene. This chain joins TRBV21 and TRBJ2-5, with D perhaps matching TRBD1 (6 bases). TRBV21 is sorted into the ORF group, with uncertain function. This CDR3 spans 14 amino acids. V lost 6 bases and J lost 0, with 10 bases in between. Here the CDR3 reads CASSRDNNQDTQYF. The covered CDR3 bases are TGTGCTAGCAGCCGGGACAATAACCAAGACACCCAGTAC.

Of note for this clone: The gene names given are mouse names. The read gets to within 1 residue of the CDR3 end, and the germline J gene fills in the rest. This sequence joins TRBV15 and TRBJ1-1; the D gene is possibly TRBD1 (5 bases). This CDR3 contains 13 residues. Germline-derived CDR1 and CDR2 are SGHND and FRSKSL. Trimming cost V 5 bases and J 0 bases, with 7 bases left between them. CDR3 protein: CASSQTANTEVFF. The sequenced part of the CDR3 DNA is TGTGCCAGCAGTCAGACAGCAAACACAGAAGTCTTC.

About this clone itself: Genes here carry mouse names. CDR3: CASGGGAETLYF. The sequenced part of the CDR3 DNA is TGTGCCAGCGGTGGGGGTGCAGAAACGCTGTAT. The chain couples TRBV13-2 to TRBJ2-3; D not resolved. The observed sequence ends 1 residue before the CDR3 terminus, with the missing tail filled in from the germline J gene. This CDR3 region has 12 residues. Germline CDR1 reads NNHNN; CDR2 reads SYGAGS (reference sequence). The V gene lost 3 bases and the J gene lost 1 base, with 3 bases spanning the gap.

In its sample, this clone was seen a few times. Germline and genes here are mouse. Read data end 1 residue before the CDR3 end; the end is taken from the germline J gene. The V gene is TRBV26, the J gene TRBJ1-3; the D gene is possibly TRBD1 (5 bases). Germline V gives CDR1 KGHPV, CDR2 FQNQEV (reference sequence). The CDR3 sequence is 14 residues long. V shed 3 bases and J shed 0 bases, with 6 bases lying between them. The CDR3 loop is CASSLDSSGNTLYF. CDR3 DNA, as far as it was read: TGTGCCAGCAGTCTCGACAGTTCTGGAAATACGCTCTAT.

This clone appeared a few times. Germline and genes: mouse. The CDR3 end falls 1 residue outside the read, so it is completed with the germline J gene. Other DNA sequences in this sample translate to the same CDR3. The chain uses TRBV2 and TRBJ2-2, with unresolved D. This CDR3 region has 15 residues. The germline V and J ends were trimmed by 0 bases and 0 bases, with 5 bases remaining between them. Germline V gives CDR1 LGHNA, CDR2 YSYQKL. The part of the CDR3 DNA that was read is TGTGCCAGCAGCCAAGACTCAGCAAACACCGGGCAGCTCTAC. Translated, it gives CASSQDSANTGQLY. The whole CDR3 reads CASSQDSANTGQLYF.

By sample fraction, this clone is large. Gene names and germline refer to mouse. CDR3 DNA (partial): TGCTCCAGCAGCCGGGACAGTTCAAACACCGGGCAGCTCTAC. This translates into CSSSRDSSNTGQLY. The full CDR3 sequence reads CSSSRDSSNTGQLYF. The chain couples TRBV23 to TRBJ2-2; whether TRBD1, the table's D call, matches the DNA was not checked. The DNA ends 1 residue before the CDR3 does, and the rest of the CDR3 is filled in from the germline J gene. This CDR3 region has 15 residues. Germline V gene lookup returns CDR1 KGHTA and CDR2 FQNQQP.

This clone was seen a few times. Gene names are mouse gene names. Sequencing ends 1 residue short of the CDR3 end; the germline J gene provides the rest. The chain recombines TRBV31 with TRBJ2-5; 13 bases are a match to TRBD2. The CDR3 is 16 residues long. The ends lost 3 bases at V and 5 bases at J; junction bases unmatched: 8. Germline lookup yields CDR1 GKSSPN and CDR2 SITVG. The CDR3 loop is CAWSQGLGGRGDTQYF. The sequenced part of the CDR3 DNA is TGTGCCTGGAGCCAAGGACTGGGGGGGCGCGGAGACACCCAGTAC.

With respect to this clone: This may stem from a read error, because a much larger clone lies one nucleotide away. All gene names here are mouse names. The covered CDR3 bases are TGCACCTGCAGTGCAGGACAGACTAGTGCAGAAACGCTGTAT. This gives the protein CTCSAGQTSAETLY. The entire CDR3 reads CTCSAGQTSAETLYF. The V and J genes are TRBV1 and TRBJ2-3; possibly TRBD1 for D (5 bases). Read data end 1 residue before the CDR3 end; the end is taken from the germline J gene. V lost 1 base to trimming and J lost 0 bases, with 8 bases between them. CDR3 length equals 15 residues. Germline V gene sequence: CDR1 NSQYPW, CDR2 LRSPGD (reference sequence).

This clone is categorized as medium-sized. The genes and germline here are from mouse. With the read ending 1 residue before the CDR3 end, the germline J gene is used to fill in that end. The chain combines TRBV26 with TRBJ2-1; D gene unclear. This CDR3 has 13 amino acids. The germline V gene encodes CDR1 KGHPV and CDR2 FQNQEV (reference sequence). V was cut by 3 bases and J by 3 bases, with 6 bases left in between. Incomplete CDR3 DNA: TGTGCCAGCAGTCTCTACAGCTATGCTGAGCAGTTC. Residues: CASSLYSYAEQF. Given in full, the CDR3 is CASSLYSYAEQFF.

This clone has a single count. Here the gene names and germline are mouse. CDR3: CASSPGTGADTQYF. The sequenced CDR3 bases are TGTGCCAGCAGTCCCGGGACAGGGGCCGACACCCAGTAC. The V gene is TRBV19, the J gene TRBJ2-5; 10 bases match TRBD1. The DNA ends 1 residue before the CDR3 does, and the rest of the CDR3 is filled in from the germline J gene. The CDR3 totals 14 residues. The ends lost 4 bases at V and 6 bases at J; junction bases unmatched: 5. Germline loops: CDR1 FNHDT, CDR2 SITEND (reference sequence).

This clone has only one observation. Germline and genes here are mouse. From the germline J gene comes the end of the CDR3, since the read stops 1 residue before it. This rearrangement joins TRBV24 to TRBJ2-3, with a possible D match to TRBD2 (6 bases). This CDR3 contains 14 residues. V was cut by 4 bases and J by 0 bases, with 8 bases left in between. Germline lookup yields CDR1 KGHTA and CDR2 FRNEEI. This CDR3 reads CASSPGLSAETLYF. The CDR3 DNA, read in part, is TGTGCCAGCAGTCCGGGACTAAGTGCAGAAACGCTGTAT. The full variable domain, completed using reference TRBV24 and TRBJ2-3, is VAGVTQTPRYLVKEKGQKAHMSCSPEKGHTAFYWYQQNQKQELTFLISFRNEEIMEQTDLVKKRFSAKCSSNSRCILEILSSEEDDSALYLCASSPGLSAETLYFGSGTRLTVL.

This clone was picked up a small number of times. Any gene name here is a mouse gene name. The read stops 1 residue short of the end of the CDR3; the missing end is completed from the germline J gene. The J gene is TRBJ2-3, the V gene TRBV5; D is perhaps TRBD2 (5 bases). The germline CDR1 and CDR2 sequences are LGHNA and YNLKQL (reference sequence). The CDR3 is 14 amino acids. V gave up 0 bases and J gave up 1 base, with 5 bases separating them. CDR3 DNA (partial): TGTGCCAGCAGCCAAGATGGGGGTGCAGAAACGCTGTAT. Translated: CASSQDGGAETLY. The full CDR3 reads CASSQDGGAETLYF.

In regard to this clone: Mouse gene names apply. The chain's CDR3 is CAGQKYAEQFF. The covered CDR3 bases are TGTGCCGGACAAAAATATGCTGAGCAGTTC. The chain links TRBV14 to TRBJ2-1; D perhaps matches TRBD1 (5 bases). Read coverage stops 1 residue before the CDR3 terminus; the germline J gene supplies the remainder. The germline CDR1 and CDR2 sequences are SGHDT and FRDEAV. Trimming took off 10 bases at V and 4 bases at J, with 9 bases between the two ends. This CDR3 comprises 11 residues.

This clone turned up a few times. Gene names denote mouse genes. The observed sequence ends 1 residue before the CDR3 terminus, with the missing tail filled in from the germline J gene. The rearrangement joins TRBV26 to TRBJ2-7; 8 bases are shared with TRBD1. From germline, CDR1 is KGHPV and CDR2 FQNQEV (reference sequence). CDR3 length equals 13 residues. Trimming took 8 bases from V and 0 from J; bases not matched to a gene: 3. The sequenced CDR3 bases are TGTGCCAGCGGGGACAGGAGCTCCTATGAACAGTAC. It is translated as CASGDRSSYEQY. The complete CDR3 protein is CASGDRSSYEQYF.